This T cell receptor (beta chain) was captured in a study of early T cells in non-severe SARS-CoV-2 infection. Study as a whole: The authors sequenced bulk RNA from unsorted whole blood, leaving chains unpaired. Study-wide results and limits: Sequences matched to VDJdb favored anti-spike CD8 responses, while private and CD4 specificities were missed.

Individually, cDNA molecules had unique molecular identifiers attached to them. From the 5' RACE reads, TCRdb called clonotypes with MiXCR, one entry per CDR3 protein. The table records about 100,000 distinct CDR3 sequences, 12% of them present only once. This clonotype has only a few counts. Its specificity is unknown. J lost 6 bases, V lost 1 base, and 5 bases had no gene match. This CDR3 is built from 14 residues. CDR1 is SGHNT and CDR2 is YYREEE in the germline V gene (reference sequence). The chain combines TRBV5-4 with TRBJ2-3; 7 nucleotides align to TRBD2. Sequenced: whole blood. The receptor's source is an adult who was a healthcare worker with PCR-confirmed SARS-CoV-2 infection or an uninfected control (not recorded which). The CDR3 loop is CASSLKRESDTQYF. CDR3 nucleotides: TGTGCCAGCAGCTTGAAGCGGGAATCGGATACGCAGTATTTT.